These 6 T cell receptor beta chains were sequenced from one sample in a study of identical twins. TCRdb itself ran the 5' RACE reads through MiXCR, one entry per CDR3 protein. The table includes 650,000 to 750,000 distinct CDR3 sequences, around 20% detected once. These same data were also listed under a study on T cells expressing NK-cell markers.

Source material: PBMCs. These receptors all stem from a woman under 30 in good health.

DNA for the CDR3: TGCGCCAGCAGCTTTGGCCGGGCGGGAACCCGAGACAATGAGCAGTTCTTC. Encoded protein: CASSFGRAGTRDNEQFF. The V gene is TRBV5-1, the J gene TRBJ2-1; possibly TRBD2 for D (6 bases). Germline V CDR1 and CDR2: SGHRS, YFSETQ. Trimming took 2 bases from V and 5 from J, leaving 20 bases between them. The CDR3 is 17 amino acids.

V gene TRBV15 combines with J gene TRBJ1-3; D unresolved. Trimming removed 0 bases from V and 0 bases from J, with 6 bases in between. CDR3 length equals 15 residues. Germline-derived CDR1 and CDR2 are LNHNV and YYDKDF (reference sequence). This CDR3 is CATSRDRDSGNTIYF. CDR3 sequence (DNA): TGTGCCACCAGCAGAGATCGGGACTCTGGAAACACCATATATTTT.

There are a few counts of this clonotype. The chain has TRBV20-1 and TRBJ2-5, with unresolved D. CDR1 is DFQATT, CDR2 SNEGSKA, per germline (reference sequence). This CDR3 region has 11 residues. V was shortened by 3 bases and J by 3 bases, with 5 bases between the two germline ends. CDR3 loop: CSASIEETQYF. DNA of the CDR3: TGCAGTGCTAGTATTGAAGAGACCCAGTACTTC.

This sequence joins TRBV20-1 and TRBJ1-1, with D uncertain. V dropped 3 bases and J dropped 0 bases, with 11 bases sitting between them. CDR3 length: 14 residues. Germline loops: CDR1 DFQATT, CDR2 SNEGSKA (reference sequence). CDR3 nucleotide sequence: TGCAGTGCTAGGGACGGCAGAATGAACACTGAAGCTTTCTTT. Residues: CSARDGRMNTEAFF.

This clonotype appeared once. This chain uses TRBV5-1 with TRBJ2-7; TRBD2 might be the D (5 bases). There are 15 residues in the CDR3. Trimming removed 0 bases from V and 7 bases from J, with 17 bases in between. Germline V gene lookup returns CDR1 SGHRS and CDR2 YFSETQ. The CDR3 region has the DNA TGCGCCAGCAGCTTGGCCTCGACCGAGGGTGGAGAGCAGTACTTC. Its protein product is CASSLASTEGGEQYF. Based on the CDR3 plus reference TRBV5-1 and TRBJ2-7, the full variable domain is KAGVTQTPRYLIKTRGQQVTLSCSPISGHRSVSWYQQTPGQGLQFLFEYFSETQRNKGNFPGRFSGRQFSNSRSEMNVSTLELGDSALYLCASSLASTEGGEQYFGPGTRLTVT.

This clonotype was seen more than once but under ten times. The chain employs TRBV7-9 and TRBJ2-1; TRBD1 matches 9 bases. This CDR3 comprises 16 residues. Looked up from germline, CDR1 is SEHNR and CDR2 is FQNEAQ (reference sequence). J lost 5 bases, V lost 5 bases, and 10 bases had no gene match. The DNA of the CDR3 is TGTGCCAGCAGCGTCCGACAGGGGGATCCTAACAATGAGCAGTTCTTC. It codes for CASSVRQGDPNNEQFF.